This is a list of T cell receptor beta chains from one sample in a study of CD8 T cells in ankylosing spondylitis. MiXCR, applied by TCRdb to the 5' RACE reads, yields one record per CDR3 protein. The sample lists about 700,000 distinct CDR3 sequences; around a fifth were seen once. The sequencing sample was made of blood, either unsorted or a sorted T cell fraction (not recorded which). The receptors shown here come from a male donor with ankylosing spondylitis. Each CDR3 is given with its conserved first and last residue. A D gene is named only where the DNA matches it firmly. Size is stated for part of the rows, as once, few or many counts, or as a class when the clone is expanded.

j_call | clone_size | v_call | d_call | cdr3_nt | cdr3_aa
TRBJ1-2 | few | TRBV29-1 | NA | TGCAGCGTCCTGGCAGTTCGCTATGGCTACACCTTC | CSVLAVRYGYTF
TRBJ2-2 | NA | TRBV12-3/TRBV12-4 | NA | TGTGCCAGCAGGGGATCGTCTGGGGGGTACGCCGGGGAGCTGTTTTTT | CASRGSSGGYAGELFF
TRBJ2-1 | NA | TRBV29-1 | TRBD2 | TGCAGCGCCGTGGGACTAGCTAGGGGATACAATGAGCAGTTCTTC | CSAVGLARGYNEQFF
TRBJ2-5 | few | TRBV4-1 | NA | TGCGCCGGCAGCCAAGTCCTAGAGAGAGAGACCCAGTACTTC | CAGSQVLERETQYF
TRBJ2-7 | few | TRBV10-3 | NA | TGTGCCATCAGTTCCCCCGACAGATACGAGCAGTACTTC | CAISSPDRYEQYF
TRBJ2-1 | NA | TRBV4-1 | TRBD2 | TGCGCCAGCAGCCCCCCGAGACCGGGGGGGGTCAAGTTCTTC | CASSPPRPGGVKFF
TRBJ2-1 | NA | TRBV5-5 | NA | TGTGCCAGCAGCTTGGCCCTCACTAGCTATGAGCAGTTCTTC | CASSLALTSYEQFF
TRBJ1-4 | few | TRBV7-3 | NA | TGTGCCAGCAACGACACCGGGACAAATGAAAAACTGTTTTTT | CASNDTGTNEKLFF
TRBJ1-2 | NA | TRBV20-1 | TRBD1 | TGCAGTGCTAGAGATCCAGGGGGCGTCTATGGCTACACCTTC | CSARDPGGVYGYTF
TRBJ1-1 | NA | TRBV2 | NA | TGTGCCAGCAGTGAAGCGGGGGTTGGTAAAGCTTTCTTT | CASSEAGVGKAFF
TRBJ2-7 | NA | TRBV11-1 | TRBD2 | TGTGCCAGCAGCGGGGGGGACCCTCATGCCCTCATCTCCTACGAGCAGTACTTC | CASSGGDPHALISYEQYF
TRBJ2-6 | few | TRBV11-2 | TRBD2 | TGTGCCAGCAGCACGTCTCACGGACTAGCGGGTCTTCCTGGGGCCAACGTCCTGACTTTC | CASSTSHGLAGLPGANVLTF
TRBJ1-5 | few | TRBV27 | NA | TGTGCCAGCAGTGCAAGGGGGAATCAGCCCCAGCATTTT | CASSARGNQPQHF
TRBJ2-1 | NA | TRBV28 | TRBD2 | TGTGCCAGCAGTCCCAGGACTAGCGGGAGGTCGCGGAAGCAGTTCTTC | CASSPRTSGRSRKQFF
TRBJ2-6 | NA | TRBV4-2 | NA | TGTGCCAGCAGCCCCCAGGGGATAAACTCTGGGGCCAACGTCCTGACTTTC | CASSPQGINSGANVLTF
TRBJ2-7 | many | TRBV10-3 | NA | TGTGCCATCAGTGATCACACCCGGGACACCTACGAGCAGTACTTC | CAISDHTRDTYEQYF
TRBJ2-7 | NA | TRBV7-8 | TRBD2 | TGTGCCAGCAGCTTACGCCTTCCCTCCAGCGGGAGATCCTACGAGCAGTACTTC | CASSLRLPSSGRSYEQYF
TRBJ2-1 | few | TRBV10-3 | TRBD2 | TGTGCCATCAGTGACGGACTAGCGGGCACGAATGAGCAGTTCTTC | CAISDGLAGTNEQFF
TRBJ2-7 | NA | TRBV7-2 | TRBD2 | TGTGCCAGCAGCGTGGGGCTAGCGGGCGTGTCCTACGAGCAGTACTTC | CASSVGLAGVSYEQYF
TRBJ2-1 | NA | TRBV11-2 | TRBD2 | TGTGCCAGCAGTTTGTCTGCGGGAGGGCTTGAGCAGTTCTTC | CASSLSAGGLEQFF
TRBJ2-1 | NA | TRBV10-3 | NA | TGTGCCATCAGTGAAACTAGCTCCTACAATGAGCAGTTCTTC | CAISETSSYNEQFF
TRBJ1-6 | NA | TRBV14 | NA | TGTGCCAGCAGCCAATGGGGATCGGGGTCAGGTTCACCCCTCCACTTT | CASSQWGSGSGSPLHF
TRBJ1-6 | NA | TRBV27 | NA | TGTGCCAGCAGTTTCGGCGTGAATTCACCCCTCCACTTT | CASSFGVNSPLHF
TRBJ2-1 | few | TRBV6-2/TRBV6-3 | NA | TGTGCCAGCAGTTGGAGGAATGAGCAGTTCTTC | CASSWRNEQFF
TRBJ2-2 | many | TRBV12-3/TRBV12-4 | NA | TGTGCCAGCAGTTCCGGGGCCCTAGCGAACACCGGGGAGCTGTTTTTT | CASSSGALANTGELFF
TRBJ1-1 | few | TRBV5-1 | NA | TGCGCCAGCAGCCCTGAGGGGGGGCTGAACACTGAAGCTTTCTTT | CASSPEGGLNTEAFF
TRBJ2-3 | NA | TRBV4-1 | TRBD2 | TGCGCCAGCAGCCAAGACCGCCTAGCGGGAGGGCCCGTAATTAGCACAGATACGCAGTATTTT | CASSQDRLAGGPVISTDTQYF
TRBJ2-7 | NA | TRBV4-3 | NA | TGCGCCAGCAGCCAAGAGGCCAGGGTCACCTACGAGCAGTACTTC | CASSQEARVTYEQYF
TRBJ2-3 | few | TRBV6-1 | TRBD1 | TGTGCCAGCAAGGGGACAGGGGTTAGTGATACGCAGTATTTT | CASKGTGVSDTQYF
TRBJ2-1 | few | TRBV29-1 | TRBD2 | TGCAGCGCCGTAGCGGGAGTTCATGAGCAGTTCTTC | CSAVAGVHEQFF
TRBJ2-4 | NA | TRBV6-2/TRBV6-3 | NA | TGTGCCAGCAGTGGACCCCGGACCAAAAACATTCAGTACTTC | CASSGPRTKNIQYF
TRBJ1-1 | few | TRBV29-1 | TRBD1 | TGCAGCGTTGCGACCAGGACAGGGATGATGAACACTGAAGCTTTCTTT | CSVATRTGMMNTEAFF
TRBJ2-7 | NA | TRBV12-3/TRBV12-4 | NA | TGTGCCAGCAGTCCAAGGACTGGTTCGACCTACGAGCAGTACTTC | CASSPRTGSTYEQYF
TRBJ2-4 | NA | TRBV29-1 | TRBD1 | TGCAGCGTTGATGGGGGGACAGGAACGGACATTCAGTACTTC | CSVDGGTGTDIQYF
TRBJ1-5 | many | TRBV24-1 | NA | TGTGCCACCAGTGATTTCAGGTCCAATCAGCCCCAGCATTTT | CATSDFRSNQPQHF
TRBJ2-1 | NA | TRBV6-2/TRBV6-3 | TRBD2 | TGTGCCAGCAGTCGACTAGCGGGAGTTAAGAATGAGCAGTTCTTC | CASSRLAGVKNEQFF
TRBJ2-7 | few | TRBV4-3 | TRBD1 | TGCGCCAGCAGCCAAGATCGTACAGGGGTTTACGAGCAGTACTTC | CASSQDRTGVYEQYF
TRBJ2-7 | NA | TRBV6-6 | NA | TGTGCCAGCAGTCCCGCGTTCGAGCAGTACTTC | CASSPAFEQYF
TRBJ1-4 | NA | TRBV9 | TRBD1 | TGTGCCAGCAGCGTAGTTTTTTTGGACAGGGTATTTCCGGCAACTAATGAAAAACTGTTTTTT | CASSVVFLDRVFPATNEKLFF
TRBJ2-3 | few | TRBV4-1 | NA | TGCGCCAGCAGCCAAGCGGGCCGCACAGATACGCAGTATTTT | CASSQAGRTDTQYF
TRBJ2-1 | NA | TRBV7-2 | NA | TGTGCCAGCAGCCCCGCCCAGCTGGCGGAAGGGGAGCAGTTCTTC | CASSPAQLAEGEQFF
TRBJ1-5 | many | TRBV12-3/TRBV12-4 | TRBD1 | TGTGCCAGCAGTTGGACAGGGTATGGTGAGCCCCAGCATTTT | CASSWTGYGEPQHF
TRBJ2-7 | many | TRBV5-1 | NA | TGCGCCAGCAGCTTGGGTTCAGGGTTCGAGCAGTACTTC | CASSLGSGFEQYF
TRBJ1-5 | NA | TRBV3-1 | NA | TGTGCCAGCAGCCAACTACGTAGCAATCAGCCCCAGCATTTT | CASSQLRSNQPQHF
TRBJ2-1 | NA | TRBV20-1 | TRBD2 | TGCAGTGCTACTCCGGGACTAGGGGATGAGCAGTTCTTC | CSATPGLGDEQFF
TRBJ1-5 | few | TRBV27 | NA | TGTGCCAGCAGTACCACCCAGACGGGGAATCAGCCCCAGCATTTT | CASSTTQTGNQPQHF
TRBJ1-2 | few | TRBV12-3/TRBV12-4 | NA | TGTGCCAGCAGTTTAGGTCTTATCCTCTATGGCTACACCTTC | CASSLGLILYGYTF
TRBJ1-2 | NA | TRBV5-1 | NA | TGCGCCAGCAGCTTATCCTTCGGGGCTGGCTATGGCTACACCTTC | CASSLSFGAGYGYTF
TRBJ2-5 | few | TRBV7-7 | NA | TGTGCTAGCAGCTTAGTGCCCTCCACGTGGGAGACCCAGTACTTC | CASSLVPSTWETQYF
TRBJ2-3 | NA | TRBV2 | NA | TGTGCCAGCAGACACAGGGTTGTTCGGACAGATACGCAGTATTTT | CASRHRVVRTDTQYF
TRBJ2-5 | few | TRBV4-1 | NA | TGCGCCAGCAGCCAAGCACTAACAGGGATCCAAGAGACCCAGTACTTC | CASSQALTGIQETQYF
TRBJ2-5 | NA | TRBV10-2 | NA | TGCGCCAGCAGTGACCCAAAAGAGACCCAGTACTTC | CASSDPKETQYF
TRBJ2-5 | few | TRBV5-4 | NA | TGTGCCAGCAGCTTGGGTACCTCGAAGGAGACCCAGTACTTC | CASSLGTSKETQYF
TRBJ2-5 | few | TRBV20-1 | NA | TGCAGTGTGGACAGCAGTCAAGAGACCCAGTACTTC | CSVDSSQETQYF